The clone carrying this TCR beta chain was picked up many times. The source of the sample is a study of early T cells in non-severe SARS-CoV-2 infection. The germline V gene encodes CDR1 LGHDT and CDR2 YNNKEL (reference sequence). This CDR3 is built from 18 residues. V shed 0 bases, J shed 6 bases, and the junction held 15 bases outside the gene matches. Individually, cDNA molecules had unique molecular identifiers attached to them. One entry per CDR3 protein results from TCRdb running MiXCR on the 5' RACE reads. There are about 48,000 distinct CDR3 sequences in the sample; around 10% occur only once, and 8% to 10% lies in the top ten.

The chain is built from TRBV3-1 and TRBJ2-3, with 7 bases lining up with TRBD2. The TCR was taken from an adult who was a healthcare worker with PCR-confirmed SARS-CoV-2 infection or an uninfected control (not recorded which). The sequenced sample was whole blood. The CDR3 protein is CASSQESEVAGLWDTQYF. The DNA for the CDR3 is TGTGCCAGCAGCCAAGAATCGGAAGTAGCGGGCCTCTGGGATACGCAGTATTTT.